Listed here are 19 T cell receptor beta chains from one sample, sequenced in a study of regulatory T cells in long-lasting Graves disease. Time point in this sample: persistent/refractory GD, antithyroid drugs over 5 years with positive TRAb. The TCR library was made from RNA that had been extracted from PBMCs in TRIzol. For TCR beta, libraries came from iRepertoire HTBI primers and Arm-PCR of CDR3 regions. TCRdb reanalysed the multiplex PCR reads using MiXCR and keeps one entry per CDR3 protein. The sample comprises about 450,000 distinct CDR3 sequences, around a quarter of which are singletons, and around 26% rests with the top ten. The source material was peripheral blood mononuclear cells (PBMCs), sampled when the disease was refractory, from a patient treated with antithyroid drugs. The receptors shown here come from a female donor with Graves disease.

About this clonotype: A much larger clone lies one base from this, so it may be a read error. CDR3 amino acids: CASRGGARANEKLFF. CDR3 bases: TGTGCCAGCAGGGGCGGGGCTCGGGCTAATGAAAAACTGTTTTTT. The chain couples TRBV28 to TRBJ1-4, with D tentatively TRBD1 (5 bases). The CDR3 covers 15 residues. Deletions cut 6 bases from V and 3 bases from J, with 14 bases between. Germline V gene lookup returns CDR1 MDHEN and CDR2 SYDVKM.

This chain joins TRBV5-1 and TRBJ2-5; 7 nucleotides match TRBD2. Germline lookup yields CDR1 SGHRS and CDR2 YFSETQ. The V segment lost 4 bases and the J segment 2 bases; nucleotides outside the gene matches: 5. There are 14 residues in the CDR3. The CDR3 sequence: CASSRTSAQETQYF. As DNA, the CDR3 is TGCGCCAGCAGCCGAACTAGCGCACAAGAGACCCAGTACTTC.

This clonotype was seen many times. The chain links TRBV13 to TRBJ2-5; 11 bases map to TRBD2. Germline V gene lookup returns CDR1 PRHDT and CDR2 FYEKMQ (reference sequence). V gave up 5 bases and J gave up 3 bases; unmatched junction bases: 8. There are 16 residues in the CDR3. As DNA, the CDR3 is TGTGCCAGCAGCGTAAGACTAGCGGGAAGGGAAGAGACCCAGTACTTC. It is translated as CASSVRLAGREETQYF.

The rearrangement links TRBV18 to TRBJ1-1; 7 positions match TRBD1. The germline gives CDR1 KGHSH, CDR2 LQKENI. Trimming removed 2 bases from V and 3 bases from J; junction bases left unmatched: 9. There are 16 residues in the CDR3. The CDR3 reads CASSPGQEKGDTEAFF. CDR3 coding DNA: TGTGCCAGCTCACCAGGACAGGAAAAAGGGGACACTGAAGCTTTCTTT.

This clonotype was seen ten or more times. The chain is built from TRBV20-1 and TRBJ2-3; D gene ambiguous. Per germline, CDR1 DFQATT and CDR2 SNEGSKA (reference sequence). Trimming cost V 1 base and J 3 bases, with 8 bases left between them. The CDR3 covers 13 residues. The CDR3 DNA is TGCAGTGCTAGAGGCCTGGGGACAGATACGCAGTATTTT. It specifies CSARGLGTDTQYF.

This clonotype was picked up many times. The genes are TRBV7-2 and TRBJ1-1; D is uncertain. Between the trimmed V and J ends, which lost 4 bases and 9 bases, there was a span of 12 bases. The CDR3 is 12 residues long. Germline-derived CDR1 and CDR2 are SGHTA and FQGNSA. CDR3 residues: CASSSSAPQAFF. The CDR3 bases are TGTGCCAGCAGCTCTTCGGCCCCTCAAGCTTTCTTT.

This chain links TRBV3-1 with TRBJ2-2; 7 nucleotides agree with TRBD1. V lost 4 bases, J lost 6 bases, and 14 bases stayed unmatched. Germline V gene sequence: CDR1 LGHDT, CDR2 YNNKEL (reference sequence). This CDR3 comprises 17 residues. CDR3 nucleotides: TGTGCCAGCAGCCCCAAGAATGACCGACAGGGTGCCGGGGAGCTGTTTTTT. Amino acids: CASSPKNDRQGAGELFF. Combining the CDR3 with reference TRBV3-1 and TRBJ2-2 gives the whole variable domain DTAVSQTPKYLVTQMGNDKSIKCEQNLGHDTMYWYKQDSKKFLKIMFSYNNKELIINETVPNRFSPKSPDKAHLNLHINSLELGDSAVYFCASSPKNDRQGAGELFFGEGSRLTVL.

This clonotype was counted only a few times. The chain is built from TRBV30 and TRBJ1-1; tentative D call: TRBD1 (6 bases). CDR3 length: 13 residues. The V gene's germline CDR1 is GTSNPN and CDR2 SVGIG (reference sequence). Trimming took off 3 bases at V and 5 bases at J, with 13 bases between the two ends. In DNA, the CDR3 is TGTGCCTGGAGCCCCGGACAGCGGACTGAAGCTTTCTTT. Residues: CAWSPGQRTEAFF.

This clonotype has a count of ten or more. The V and J genes are TRBV7-2 and TRBJ2-7; weak D call: TRBD1 (6 bases). Germline lookup yields CDR1 SGHTA and CDR2 FQGNSA. V shed 1 base and J shed 4 bases, with 11 bases lying between them. The CDR3 contains 14 residues. The CDR3 reads CASSLEGEKYEQYF. The CDR3 coding sequence is TGTGCCAGCAGCTTAGAGGGGGAGAAGTACGAGCAGTACTTC.

This clonotype was recorded once. A single base separates this from a much larger clone, so it may be a read error. V gene TRBV7-6 combines with J gene TRBJ2-7; 10 bases line up with TRBD1. CDR1 is SGHVS and CDR2 is FNYEAQ in the germline V gene. The CDR3 runs 15 residues. J lost 2 bases, V lost 8 bases, and 9 bases had no gene match. Here the CDR3 DNA reads TGTGCCAGCGGTTCCCGGGACAGGGGACCCTACGAGCAGTACTTC. Protein: CASGSRDRGPYEQYF.

This clonotype was counted between two and nine times. The V call is TRBV15, the J call TRBJ2-3; no reliable D call. Trimming cost V 0 bases and J 4 bases, with 5 bases left between them. The CDR3 extends over 13 amino acids. Germline V gene sequence: CDR1 LNHNV, CDR2 YYDKDF (reference sequence). Written as DNA, the CDR3 is TGTGCCACCAGCAGAGATCAGGCAGATACGCAGTATTTT. Translation: CATSRDQADTQYF.

The CDR3 sequence is CASSESGIYGYTF. In DNA form, the CDR3 reads TGTGCCAGCAGTGAATCAGGGATCTATGGCTACACCTTC. V gene TRBV6-1 combines with J gene TRBJ1-2; a possible D gene is TRBD1 (5 bases). This CDR3 has 13 amino acids. Trimming took off 2 bases at V and 4 bases at J, with 8 bases between the two ends. CDR1 MNHNS and CDR2 SASEGT come from the germline V gene.

This clonotype was detected a few times. J is TRBJ2-5 and V is TRBV15; 7 bases line up with TRBD2. CDR1 LNHNV and CDR2 YYDKDF come from the germline V gene (reference sequence). V lost 4 bases to trimming and J lost 0 bases; unmatched junction nucleotides: 5. The CDR3 has 15 residues. The CDR3: CATSIPGRNQETQYF. As DNA, the CDR3 is TGTGCCACCAGCATCCCCGGGAGGAACCAAGAGACCCAGTACTTC. Full variable domain (remainder filled in from reference TRBV15 and TRBJ2-5): DAMVIQNPRYQVTQFGKPVTLSCSQTLNHNVMYWYQQKSSQAPKLLFHYYDKDFNNEADTPDNFQSRRPNTSFCFLDIRSPGLGDTAMYLCATSIPGRNQETQYFGPGTRLLVL.

This clonotype has a handful of counts. This chain joins TRBV11-2 and TRBJ2-2; 10 bases line up with TRBD2. From germline, CDR1 is SGHAT and CDR2 FQNNGV. CDR3 length: 18 amino acids. After removal of 3 bases from V and 0 bases from J, the junction contained 7 bases not matched to a gene. CDR3 sequence (DNA): TGTGCCAGCAGCTTGGTCCTAGCGGGAGCCTCGAACACCGGGGAGCTGTTTTTT. It translates to CASSLVLAGASNTGELFF.

This clonotype has more than one count but fewer than ten. DNA of the CDR3: TGCAGTGCTAGGGGAACTAGCGGGAGCTCCTACGAGCAGTACTTC. Amino acids: CSARGTSGSSYEQYF. The chain combines TRBV20-1 with TRBJ2-7, with TRBD2 identical over 11 bases. Germline CDR1 is DFQATT and CDR2 is SNEGSKA (reference sequence). Germline trimming cut 3 bases from V and 0 bases from J; bases unmatched to any gene: 4. The CDR3 spans 15 residues.

The table lists this clonotype with a few counts. The genes are TRBV6-1 and TRBJ1-5; D not resolved. Looked up from germline, CDR1 is MNHNS and CDR2 is SASEGT. This CDR3 is 16 amino acids long. V was clipped by 5 bases and J by 3 bases, with 17 bases between them. The CDR3 is CASSKESAIINQPQHF. DNA for the CDR3: TGTGCCAGCAGTAAGGAATCCGCCATCATCAATCAGCCCCAGCATTTT.

The gene calls are TRBV6-1 and TRBJ1-1; D is undetermined. Germline lookup yields CDR1 MNHNS and CDR2 SASEGT. CDR3 length equals 15 residues. With 4 bases removed from V and 2 bases from J, the gap between germline ends came to 14 bases. CDR3 DNA sequence: TGTGCCAGCAGTGCCGGCCGGGGTATAAACACTGAAGCTTTCTTT. Amino acids: CASSAGRGINTEAFF.

This clonotype was counted ten times or more. This chain joins TRBV20-1 and TRBJ2-7; D is tentatively TRBD1 or TRBD2 (5 bases each). Germline CDR1 is DFQATT and CDR2 is SNEGSKA (reference sequence). This CDR3 has 12 residues. Trimming left V 3 bases short and J 3 bases short, with 9 bases between. The CDR3: CSARGTIYEQYF. In nucleotides, the CDR3 is TGCAGTGCTAGGGGGACCATCTACGAGCAGTACTTC.

This clonotype was observed a handful of times. The rearrangement uses TRBV27 and TRBJ1-6, with D maybe TRBD1 (6 bases). V was clipped by 3 bases and J by 8 bases, with 14 bases between them. CDR1 is MNHEY, CDR2 SMNVEV, per germline (reference sequence). This CDR3 is built from 15 residues. CDR3 sequence: CASSFPTGRDSPLHF. CDR3 nucleotides: TGTGCCAGCAGTTTCCCCACAGGGAGGGATTCACCCCTCCACTTT.